This TCR beta chain was sequenced for a study of T-cell memory formation after mild COVID-19. Germline CDR1 LNHNV, CDR2 YYDKDF (reference sequence). The CDR3 sequence is 15 residues long. V lost 0 bases and J lost 4, with 10 bases in between. It was 5'RACE with constant-segment primers that produced the TCR alpha and TCR beta cDNA libraries, which carried sample barcodes and UMIs. TCRdb passed the 5' RACE reads through MiXCR, listing each CDR3 protein once. The data contain about 360,000 distinct CDR3 sequences, 10% to 15% of them singletons. This clonotype was picked up many times. The clonotype originates from a man between 18 and 35 years old who had mild COVID-19 (a few samples of this study predate the infection). Cell type and time point are not known. V usage is TRBV15 and J usage is TRBJ1-5; weak D call: TRBD1 (5 bases). Input material: PBMCs or a T cell subset sorted from them (not recorded which). The CDR3 coding sequence is TGTGCCACCAGCAGAGATTGGGCAGGGAATCAGCCCCAGCATTTT. Translation gives CATSRDWAGNQPQHF.